These 25 T cell receptor beta chains came from one sample sequenced in a study of T cells in Graves' hyperthyroidism and ophthalmopathy (dated 2019 in TCRdb). The library was produced with multiplex PCR. These reads were obtained on an Illumina HiSeq 2000. TCR beta CDR3 regions were amplified from RNA transcripts. A first-round RT-PCR of the TCR CDR3 used the HTBI primer set with the Qiagen OneStep RT-PCR kit. TCRdb's own reprocessing of the public reads used fastp at Q25 and MiXCR and kept productive beta chains. Rows with one shared CDR3 protein collapse into an entry with the most common genes and DNA. The sample data list roughly 570,000 distinct CDR3 sequences, and around 45% of these were observed just once. About 20% of the sample is held by the ten biggest clonotypes. Material for sequencing was peripheral blood or thyroid tissue (not recorded which). The receptors here all came from an adult woman with Graves' disease, either hyperthyroidism or ophthalmopathy (not recorded which).

The rearrangement joins TRBV2 to TRBJ1-1, with 7 bases lining up with TRBD1. J was trimmed by 1 base and V by 3 bases; bases with no gene match: 5. The germline CDR1 and CDR2 sequences are SNHLY and FYNNEI. This CDR3 has 15 amino acids. CDR3 loop: CASSEGTGANTEAFF. Written as DNA, the CDR3 is TGTGCCAGCAGTGAGGGAACAGGGGCGAACACTGAAGCTTTCTTT.

As to this clonotype: Mismatch with germline at one junction end may stem from a read error. This chain connects TRBV7-2 to TRBJ2-7; the D is unclear. CDR1 is SGHTA and CDR2 is FQGNSA in the germline V gene. CDR3 length: 12 amino acids. The CDR3 DNA follows: TGTGCCAGCAGCTTCATCTCTAAGATGGCCCCGTTC. Its protein is CASSFISKMAPF.

This clonotype occurred many times. The chain has TRBV5-8 and TRBJ1-2; D uncertain. The CDR3 contains 15 residues. CDR1 is SGHTS, CDR2 YDEGEE, per germline. The V and J ends lost 0 bases and 7 bases respectively, with 16 bases between them. As DNA, the CDR3 is TGTGCCAGCAGCTTGGATGGCCGACTACGAGGTGGCTACACCTTC. Translation: CASSLDGRLRGGYTF. Filled out from reference TRBV5-8 and TRBJ1-2, the complete variable domain reads EAGVTQSPTHLIKTRGQQATLRCSPISGHTSVYWYQQALGLGLQFLLWYDEGEERNRGNFPPRFSGRQFPNYSSELNVNALELEDSALYLCASSLDGRLRGGYTFGSGTRLTVV.

At least ten counts were recorded for this clonotype. This rearrangement joins TRBV20-1 to TRBJ1-5, with D maybe TRBD1 (5 bases). The CDR3 extends over 12 amino acids. CDR1 and CDR2 from the germline V gene are DFQATT and SNEGSKA (reference sequence). Trimming pared 3 bases from V and 6 bases from J, leaving 9 bases between. The CDR3 here is CSARLGTQPQHF. The CDR3 coding sequence is TGCAGTGCTAGGTTGGGGACTCAGCCCCAGCATTTT.

A word on this clonotype: Germline is not matched at one junction end, which may reflect a read error. The V and J genes are TRBV5-1 and TRBJ2-7; 10 nucleotides align to TRBD2. The V gene's germline CDR1 is SGHRS and CDR2 YFSETQ. The CDR3 spans 18 residues. In DNA, the CDR3 is TGCGCCAGCAGCTTGGTGAGACTAGCGGGTTCCCCCCGTCGGGAGCAGAACTTC. It translates to CASSLVRLAGSPRREQNF.

This clonotype has just a few counts. J is TRBJ2-2 and V is TRBV4-1; TRBD1 matches 7 bases. The CDR3 loop spans 17 amino acids. The V segment lost 8 bases and the J segment 2 bases; nucleotides outside the gene matches: 14. Looked up from germline, CDR1 is MGHRA and CDR2 is YSYEKL. The CDR3 sequence is CASRDLNRGGNTGELFF. The DNA for the CDR3 is TGCGCCAGCCGAGACCTGAACAGGGGCGGTAACACCGGGGAGCTGTTTTTT.

This clonotype has ten or more counts. The V and J genes are TRBV12-3 or TRBV12-4 and TRBJ1-4, with 8 positions matching TRBD1. The V segment lost 6 bases and the J segment 10 bases; nucleotides outside the gene matches: 10. This CDR3 is built from 14 residues. This CDR3 reads CASSPDRGLRKLFF. The CDR3 nucleotides read TGTGCCAGCAGCCCTGACAGGGGCCTCAGAAAACTGTTTTTT.

This clonotype was detected many times. The chain couples TRBV7-9 to TRBJ1-5; 10 nucleotides match TRBD1. V was pared by 3 bases and J by 4 bases, with 6 bases of the junction left unmatched. Germline values: CDR1 SEHNR, CDR2 FQNEAQ (reference sequence). CDR3 length: 16 residues. DNA for the CDR3: TGTGCCAGCAGCTTCCCGGGACAGGGGCCTAATCAGCCCCAGCATTTT. Protein product: CASSFPGQGPNQPQHF.

This clonotype was counted only a few times. The chain recombines TRBV12-3 or TRBV12-4 with TRBJ1-5, with a tentative D call TRBD1 (5 bases). This CDR3 is 13 amino acids long. V dropped 5 bases and J dropped 6 bases, with 11 bases sitting between them. The CDR3 nucleotides read TGTGCCAGCAGTGTGTCCAGGGCTCAGCCCCAGCATTTT. It specifies CASSVSRAQPQHF.

The DNA of the CDR3 is TGTGCCATCAGTAGAAACAGGGGGATGTCTGGAAACACCATATATTTT. It codes for CAISRNRGMSGNTIYF. V gene TRBV10-3 combines with J gene TRBJ1-3; 8 bases line up with TRBD1. The CDR3 length is 16 residues. From germline, CDR1 is ENHRY and CDR2 SYGVKD. Trimming cost V 5 bases and J 1 base; bases outside gene matches: 7.

Ten or more counts support this clonotype. This rearrangement joins TRBV7-9 to TRBJ1-3, with TRBD1 matching 9 bases. This CDR3 comprises 14 residues. Germline V lookup: CDR1 SEHNR, CDR2 FQNEAQ (reference sequence). Germline trimming cut 5 bases from V and 4 bases from J; bases unmatched to any gene: 3. CDR3 loop: CASSLDRGGNTIYF. In DNA, the CDR3 is TGTGCCAGCAGCCTGGACAGGGGAGGAAACACCATATATTTT.

The CDR3 nucleotides read TGCAGTGCCCTGCTTGCGGGGGCCTCCGAAGAGACCCAGTACTTC. Its translation is CSALLAGASEETQYF. The chain links TRBV20-1 to TRBJ2-5; TRBD2 might be the D (7 bases). The V end lost 6 bases, the J end lost 3 bases, and 20 bases lay between the germline ends. This CDR3 region has 15 residues. Germline V lookup: CDR1 DFQATT, CDR2 SNEGSKA (reference sequence).

The sample holds a few counts of this clonotype. The genes are TRBV3-1 and TRBJ2-7; D ambiguous. CDR3 size: 17 residues. Germline V CDR1 and CDR2: LGHDT, YNNKEL (reference sequence). Trimming pared 4 bases from V and 3 bases from J, leaving 22 bases between. CDR3 nucleotides: TGTGCCAGCAGCCCTACACCACCGGAGATTCTAGGCTACGAGCAGTACTTC. The encoded protein is CASSPTPPEILGYEQYF.

In its sample, this clonotype was seen a few times. This chain links TRBV10-3 with TRBJ2-5, with D tentatively TRBD1 or TRBD2 (5 bases each). In germline, CDR1 is ENHRY, CDR2 SYGVKD. V lost 2 bases and J lost 5, with 15 bases in between. The CDR3 totals 15 residues. CDR3 sequence (DNA): TGTGCCATCAGTGAGGAGGGGATTGATCGGGAGACCCAGTACTTC. Amino acids: CAISEEGIDRETQYF.

This clonotype was recorded many times. The chain is built from TRBV20-1 and TRBJ2-2, with D perhaps TRBD2 (6 bases). Trimming shortened V by 3 bases and J by 5 bases, and 10 bases separated the two germline ends. The CDR3 is 13 residues long. Germline V lookup: CDR1 DFQATT, CDR2 SNEGSKA (reference sequence). The CDR3, as DNA: TGCAGTGCTAGGGGCGGGATGACCGGGGAGCTGTTTTTT. Its protein product is CSARGGMTGELFF.

This clonotype was recorded many times. The V gene is TRBV7-6, the J gene TRBJ1-3, with no clear D. Germline V gene data show CDR1 as SGHVS and CDR2 as FNYEAQ. This CDR3 comprises 16 residues. Trimming stripped 0 bases from V and 2 bases from J, with 11 bases between. CDR3 region: CASSLAPWYPGNTIYF. Written as DNA, the CDR3 is TGTGCCAGCAGCTTAGCCCCCTGGTATCCTGGAAACACCATATATTTT.

This clonotype showed up just a few times. The V call is TRBV24-1, the J call TRBJ2-2; no definite D call. There are 13 residues in the CDR3. Deletions cut 3 bases from V and 9 bases from J, with 10 bases between. The germline gives CDR1 KGHDR, CDR2 SFDVKD. The CDR3 loop reads CATSDPADRELFF. The CDR3 nucleotides are TGTGCCACCAGTGATCCCGCTGACAGGGAGCTGTTTTTT.

The genes are TRBV20-1 and TRBJ1-5; D is possibly TRBD1 (5 bases). CDR1 and CDR2 from the germline V gene are DFQATT and SNEGSKA (reference sequence). This CDR3 spans 16 amino acids. Trimming pared 1 base from V and 0 bases from J, leaving 13 bases between. The CDR3 nucleotides read TGCAGTGCTAGAGGAGCAGGGATCAATAGCAATCAGCCCCAGCATTTT. Protein: CSARGAGINSNQPQHF.

The sample holds many counts of this clonotype. V usage is TRBV28 and J usage is TRBJ1-5; maybe TRBD1 (6 bases). The CDR3 covers 17 residues. The germline V and J ends were trimmed by 7 bases and 0 bases, with 19 bases remaining between them. Germline CDR1 is MDHEN and CDR2 is SYDVKM. The CDR3 nucleotides read TGTGCCAGCATTCCTCACCAGGGGACATATAGCAATCAGCCCCAGCATTTT. Its translation is CASIPHQGTYSNQPQHF.

Comments on this clonotype: Without the conserved terminal phenylalanine or tryptophan, this CDR3 likely stems from a read error. The chain couples TRBV19 to TRBJ2-6, with unresolved D. CDR1 LNHDA and CDR2 SQIVND come from the germline V gene (reference sequence). V lost 1 base and J lost 0, with 7 bases in between. The CDR3 has 16 residues. CDR3 sequence (DNA): TGTGCCAGTAGTATAGTGTCGAACTCTGGGGCCAACGTCCTGACTTCC. Its protein product is CASSIVSNSGANVLTS.

This clonotype was counted once. The gene calls are TRBV10-3 and TRBJ2-5; D is perhaps TRBD2 (6 bases). CDR3 length: 12 amino acids. The germline CDR1 and CDR2 sequences are ENHRY and SYGVKD. Trimming cost V 10 bases and J 8 bases, with 17 bases left between them. The CDR3 spells CATTGSGDTQYF. For the CDR3, the DNA is TGTGCCACCACAGGATCGGGAGACACCCAGTACTTC.

This chain uses TRBV20-1 with TRBJ1-6; perhaps TRBD1 as D (6 bases). V was shortened by 7 bases and J by 10 bases, with 26 bases between the two germline ends. The germline V gene encodes CDR1 DFQATT and CDR2 SNEGSKA (reference sequence). The CDR3 extends over 16 amino acids. The CDR3 is CSGAPRGQGEWSPLHF. The CDR3 DNA reads as TGCAGTGGCGCACCCCGGGGGCAGGGTGAATGGTCACCCCTCCACTTT.

There are many counts of this clonotype. The V gene is TRBV29-1, the J gene TRBJ1-3, with D unclear. Germline CDR1 is SQVTM and CDR2 is ANQGSEA. V dropped 4 bases and J dropped 0 bases, with 7 bases sitting between them. There are 13 residues in the CDR3. CDR3 amino acids: CSVADNSGNTIYF. The CDR3 DNA is TGCAGCGTTGCCGACAACTCTGGAAACACCATATATTTT.

This clonotype has a count of ten or more. This CDR3 reads CASSFTTGFSYEQYF. DNA of the CDR3: TGCGCCAGCAGCTTTACGACAGGGTTCTCCTACGAGCAGTACTTC. The chain has TRBV5-1 and TRBJ2-7, with 7 nucleotides matching TRBD1. The length of the CDR3 is 15 residues. The germline gives CDR1 SGHRS, CDR2 YFSETQ. V was clipped by 2 bases and J by 0 bases; unmatched bases: 5.

CDR3 DNA sequence: TGTGCCATCAGTCCGACTAGCGGGATATACGAGCAGTACTTC. It translates to CAISPTSGIYEQYF. The rearrangement uses TRBV10-3 and TRBJ2-7; 11 positions agree with TRBD2. Looked up from germline, CDR1 is ENHRY and CDR2 is SYGVKD. CDR3 length: 14 amino acids. The V segment lost 5 bases and the J segment 4 bases; nucleotides outside the gene matches: 4.